The rows below give T cell receptor beta chains drawn from one sample of a study of vaccination and CD4 T cells after COVID-19. TCRdb called the PCR reads again in MiXCR, with one record for every CDR3 protein. This sample has over 20,000 distinct CDR3 sequences, with less than 50% found just once. Their recognized antigens are unknown. Material for sequencing was CD4+ T cells from blood, cultured in vitro. These receptors came from a human donor who had recovered from COVID-19. The CDR3 runs from the conserved cysteine through the conserved F or W. The D gene is left open where the match is weak. The size entry is marked missing in some rows and otherwise reads once, few, many or a size class.

V	J	D	size	CDR3	DNA
TRBV20-1	TRBJ2-3	NA	NA	CSPGESTQRDTQYF	TGCAGTCCCGGGGAAAGCACCCAGCGGGATACGCAGTATTTT
TRBV4-2	TRBJ2-3	TRBD2	once	CASSQDLLAELVGADTQYF	TGTGCCAGCAGCCAAGATCTACTAGCGGAGCTTGTAGGGGCAGATACGCAGTATTTT
TRBV28	TRBJ1-1	NA	NA	CASTPIWGNTEAFF	TGTGCCAGCACCCCTATCTGGGGGAACACTGAAGCTTTCTTT
TRBV20-1	TRBJ2-7	TRBD1	NA	CSASDRGYEQYF	TGCAGTGCTTCGGACAGGGGCTACGAGCAGTACTTC
TRBV29-1	TRBJ1-3	NA	few	CSAAVGNTIYF	TGCAGCGCGGCGGTTGGAAACACCATATATTTT
TRBV5-1	TRBJ2-1	TRBD2	few	CASSPGLAETYNEQFF	TGCGCCAGCAGCCCGGGACTAGCGGAGACCTACAATGAGCAGTTCTTC
TRBV7-2	TRBJ2-4	NA	NA	CASSFGVGVLNIQYF	TGTGCCAGCAGCTTTGGTGTTGGGGTCCTAAACATTCAGTACTTC
TRBV6-4	TRBJ2-1	TRBD1	NA	CASSVDRGGGEQFF	TGTGCCAGCAGTGTCGACAGGGGGGGAGGTGAGCAGTTCTTC
TRBV7-9	TRBJ2-1	TRBD2	NA	CASSPSLAGVYNEQFF	TGTGCCAGCAGCCCTTCCCTAGCGGGAGTCTACAATGAGCAGTTCTTC
TRBV2	TRBJ2-1	NA	NA	CASSAGPPGNNEQFF	TGTGCCAGCAGTGCGGGGCCCCCAGGAAACAATGAGCAGTTCTTC
TRBV30	TRBJ1-1	NA	large	CACKTGTMNTEAFF	TGTGCCTGCAAAACAGGGACCATGAACACTGAAGCTTTCTTT